The rows below give T cell receptor beta chains drawn from one sample of a study of blood T cells in healthy people across ages. TCRdb processed the 5' RACE reads anew with MiXCR; each CDR3 protein has one entry. The table lists about a million distinct CDR3 sequences, 35% to 40% of them singletons. Input material: blood. Receptor source: a man aged 18 to 30 in good health. Both conserved end residues are part of each CDR3. Each record gives: CDR3 length, V gene, clone size, D gene, J gene, CDR3 DNA, CDR3 protein. A D gene is named only where the DNA matches it firmly. Part of the rows lack a size; the others show once, few, many or a class for expanded clones.

>16|TRBV24-1|.|TRBD1|TRBJ2-2
TGTGCCACCAGTGATTTCCGACAGGGTGCCACCGGGGAGCTGTTTTTT
CATSDFRQGATGELFF
>15|TRBV4-1|.|.|TRBJ2-1
TGCGCCAGCAGCCAAGATCCTGCCGTGAACAATGAGCAGTTCTTC
CASSQDPAVNNEQFF
>15|TRBV12-2|.|.|TRBJ2-5
TGTGCAAGTCGCTTAGCGCCGGCCCGCGGGTTGGAGCAGTACTTC
CASRLAPARGLEQYF
>16|TRBV6-5|.|.|TRBJ2-3
TGTGCCAGCAGTTACTCGGGAGGGACAGACACAGATACGCAGTATTTT
CASSYSGGTDTDTQYF
>10|TRBV6-2/TRBV6-3|many|.|TRBJ1-2
TGTGCCAGCAGAGACTATGGCTACACCTTC
CASRDYGYTF
>17|TRBV6-2/TRBV6-3|.|.|TRBJ2-2
TGTGCCAGCAGTTACTCGATACTGGGAGACAAAAAAACGGAGCTGTTTTTT
CASSYSILGDKKTELFF
>15|TRBV4-1|few|.|TRBJ1-5
TGCGCCAGCAGCCAAGGGCTCCTACCCAATCAGCCCCAGCATTTT
CASSQGLLPNQPQHF
>12|TRBV12-3/TRBV12-4|.|.|TRBJ1-1
TGTGCCAGCAGTCCCCGGACAGTTGAAGCTTTCTTT
CASSPRTVEAFF
>13|TRBV6-2/TRBV6-3|.|.|TRBJ1-5
TGTGCCAGCACCCAGACACCTATTCAGCCCCAGCATTTT
CASTQTPIQPQHF
>11|TRBV20-1|.|.|TRBJ1-3
TGCAGTGCTAATCGTGGAAACACCATATATTTT
CSANRGNTIYF
>16|TRBV12-3/TRBV12-4|.|.|TRBJ2-2
TGTGCCAGCACCCACCTCAGCAGGTCCCCCACCGGGGAGCTGTTTTTT
CASTHLSRSPTGELFF
>15|TRBV21-1|.|.|TRBJ2-5
TGTGCCAGCAGCAAAGGCAGTCCAGGGATTGTGACCCAGTACTTC
CASSKGSPGIVTQYF
>15|TRBV7-2|.|.|TRBJ1-2
TGTGCCAGCAGCTTAGGGTTAAACAGTCCGTATGGCTACACCTTC
CASSLGLNSPYGYTF
>16|TRBV11-2|few|.|TRBJ2-3
TGTGCCAGCAGCTTCCGTCTCGGAGGGGCGGAAGATACGCAGTATTTT
CASSFRLGGAEDTQYF
>14|TRBV11-2|.|.|TRBJ2-7
TGTGCCAGCAGCTTGCTGACCCACTCCTACGAGCAGTACTTC
CASSLLTHSYEQYF
>14|TRBV20-1|.|TRBD1|TRBJ2-2
TGCAGTGCTCCCCGACAGGGGGCTAGCGGGGAGCTGTTTTTT
CSAPRQGASGELFF
>13|TRBV29-1|few|.|TRBJ1-2
TGCAGCGGTAAAGGGGAGGGAAACTATGGCTACACCTTC
CSGKGEGNYGYTF
>15|TRBV10-3|few|.|TRBJ1-1
TGTGCCATCAGTGAGTGGGGGGAAGAGAACACTGAAGCTTTCTTT
CAISEWGEENTEAFF
>19|TRBV9|.|.|TRBJ2-2
TGTGCCAGCAGCGTATCCTCCTCTGGGCCTTCATCGTCCACCGGGGAGCTGTTTTTT
CASSVSSSGPSSSTGELFF
>12|TRBV2|.|.|TRBJ2-5
TGTGCCAGCATATCGATTTCCCAGACCCAGTACTTC
CASISISQTQYF